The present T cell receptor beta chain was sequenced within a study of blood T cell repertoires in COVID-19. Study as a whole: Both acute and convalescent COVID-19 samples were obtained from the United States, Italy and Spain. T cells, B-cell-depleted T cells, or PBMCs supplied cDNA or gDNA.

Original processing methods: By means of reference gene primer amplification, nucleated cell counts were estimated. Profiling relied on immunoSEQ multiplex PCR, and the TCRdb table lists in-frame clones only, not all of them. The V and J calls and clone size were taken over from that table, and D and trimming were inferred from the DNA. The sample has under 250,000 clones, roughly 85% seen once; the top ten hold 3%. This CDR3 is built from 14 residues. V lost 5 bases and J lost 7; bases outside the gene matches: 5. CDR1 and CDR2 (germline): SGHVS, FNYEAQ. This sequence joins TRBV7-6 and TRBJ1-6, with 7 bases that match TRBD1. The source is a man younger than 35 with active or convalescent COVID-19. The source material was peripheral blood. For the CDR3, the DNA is TGTGCCAGCAGCCCAGGGACAGACAATTCACCCCTCCACTTT. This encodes CASSPGTDNSPLHF. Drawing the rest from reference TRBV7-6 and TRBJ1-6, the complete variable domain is GAGVSQSPRYKVTKRGQDVALRCDPISGHVSLYWYRQALGQGPEFLTYFNYEAQQDKSGLPNDRFSAERPEGSISTLTIQRTEQRDSAMYRCASSPGTDNSPLHFGNGTRLTVT.